This T cell receptor (beta chain) was profiled in a study of T cells after yellow fever vaccination. General observations from the study: Clonotype sharing between CD4 and CD8 compartments was small. The booster response re-showed most primary clones: approximately 97% CD4, roughly 91% CD8.

One entry per CDR3 protein, called by TCRdb with MiXCR from the 5' RACE reads. Of more than 65,000 distinct CDR3 sequences detected, 10% to 15% appear once; the ten largest clones hold 20% to 25%. Germline CDR1 reads MNHEY; CDR2 reads SVGAGI. V trimming: 5 bases; J trimming: 0 bases; junction bases outside the gene matches: 7. This CDR3 region has 15 residues. The source is a man between 18 and 35 years old who received the YFV17D yellow fever vaccine. Source: CD8+ T cells not binding an NS4B(214-222) dextramer, sorted from PBMCs, taken approximately 22 days after the first yellow fever vaccination. V gene TRBV6-5 combines with J gene TRBJ2-7, with 7 bases that match TRBD1. In DNA form, the CDR3 reads TGTGCCAGCAGTCACCCGACAGGGACCTCCTACGAGCAGTACTTC. Translation gives CASSHPTGTSYEQYF.